Listed below are T cell receptor beta chains from one sample, sequenced in a study of identical twins. Via MiXCR, TCRdb re-called the 5' RACE reads, giving one row per CDR3 protein. The sample comprises about 250,000 distinct CDR3 sequences, about 14% of which are singletons, and 7% to 9% rests with the top ten. Sequenced: memory (CD45RO+) T cells sorted from blood. The receptors here all came from a woman younger than 35 in good health. The CDR3 runs from the conserved cysteine through the conserved F or W. D genes are given only for firm matches. The size field is filled for only some rows; it gives once, few, many or a size class.

V gene	D gene	clone size	J gene	CDR3 protein	CDR3 DNA
TRBV7-9	.	.	TRBJ1-2	CASSLVSGPNYGYTF	TGTGCCAGCAGCTTAGTGTCAGGTCCTAACTATGGCTACACCTTC
TRBV4-2	TRBD2	.	TRBJ2-5	CASSPRGLGLEGEETQYF	TGTGCCAGCAGCCCGCGAGGTTTGGGACTAGAAGGAGAAGAGACCCAGTACTTC
TRBV10-3	.	.	TRBJ2-3	CAISDSTDTQYF	TGTGCCATCAGTGACAGCACAGATACGCAGTATTTT
TRBV12-5	.	.	TRBJ1-1	CASGLQGSTEAFF	TGTGCTAGTGGTTTGCAGGGGTCCACTGAAGCTTTCTTT
TRBV6-2/TRBV6-3	TRBD2	.	TRBJ2-1	CASSSLRLAGVRAYNEQFF	TGTGCCAGCAGTTCTCTTAGACTAGCGGGAGTCAGGGCCTACAATGAGCAGTTCTTC
TRBV5-1	.	many	TRBJ1-1	CASSLDRRSNTEAFF	TGCGCCAGCAGCTTGGATCGGCGGAGTAACACTGAAGCTTTCTTT
TRBV19	TRBD1	few	TRBJ2-7	CASSLGQGRGEQYF	TGTGCCAGTAGTCTCGGACAGGGTAGAGGCGAGCAGTACTTC
TRBV29-1	.	.	TRBJ2-1	CSAADPHGNEQFF	TGCAGCGCCGCGGACCCTCACGGCAATGAGCAGTTCTTC
TRBV20-1	TRBD1	.	TRBJ1-1	CSADRARTEAFF	TGCAGTGCTGACAGGGCTAGGACTGAAGCTTTCTTT
TRBV2	.	.	TRBJ2-3	CASSYNDGQYF	TGTGCCAGCAGCTACAATGATGGGCAGTATTTT
TRBV10-2	TRBD2	.	TRBJ2-1	CASSEWRGTSDYNEQFF	TGCGCCAGCAGTGAGTGGAGGGGGACTAGCGACTACAATGAGCAGTTCTTC
TRBV28	.	.	TRBJ1-1	CATGVQNTEAFF	TGTGCCACGGGAGTCCAGAACACTGAAGCTTTCTTT
TRBV6-5	.	many	TRBJ1-2	CASSLSFDTGYGYTF	TGTGCCAGCAGTTTAAGTTTTGACACCGGCTATGGCTACACCTTC
TRBV27	TRBD1	few	TRBJ1-3	CASRSTGAGGNTIYF	TGTGCCAGCAGGTCGACAGGGGCGGGTGGAAACACCATATATTTT
TRBV10-2	.	many	TRBJ1-2	CASLLLPGTGGYTF	TGCGCCAGTTTGTTACTCCCGGGGACTGGGGGCTACACCTTC
TRBV5-5	TRBD2	few	TRBJ2-5	CASSLGGGTIKTQYF	TGTGCCAGCAGCCTCGGCGGGGGGACGATCAAGACCCAGTACTTC
TRBV7-2	TRBD1	.	TRBJ1-1	CASSLRGRYTEAFF	TGTGCCAGCAGCTTAAGGGGGCGATACACTGAAGCTTTCTTT
TRBV9	.	.	TRBJ2-7	CASSVGGATYEQYF	TGTGCCAGCAGCGTAGGAGGGGCCACCTACGAGCAGTACTTC
TRBV7-2	.	.	TRBJ2-3	CASSPKERFTDTQYF	TGTGCCAGCAGCCCAAAGGAGCGGTTCACAGATACGCAGTATTTT
TRBV5-1	TRBD2	.	TRBJ2-1	CASSRTSGTYNEQFF	TGCGCCAGCAGCAGAACTAGCGGGACCTACAATGAGCAGTTCTTC
TRBV7-9	TRBD1	.	TRBJ1-6	CASSPRDRLTALHF	TGTGCCAGCAGCCCTCGGGACAGATTGACGGCCCTCCACTTT
TRBV20-1	.	few	TRBJ1-2	CSVGSIYGYTF	TGCAGTGTGGGTTCCATCTATGGCTACACCTTC
TRBV3-1	TRBD2	.	TRBJ2-3	CASSQGRLAGADTQYF	TGTGCCAGCAGCCAAGGCAGGCTAGCGGGAGCAGATACGCAGTATTTT
TRBV3-1	.	few	TRBJ2-1	CASSQDPRTGSYNEQFF	TGTGCCAGCAGCCAAGATCCAAGGACTGGCTCCTACAATGAGCAGTTCTTC
TRBV5-1	.	.	TRBJ1-2	CASSQSPEYGYTF	TGCGCCAGCAGCCAATCTCCAGAATATGGCTACACCTTC
TRBV9	.	.	TRBJ2-3	CASRKGTDTQYF	TGTGCCAGCCGCAAGGGGACAGATACGCAGTATTTT
TRBV5-1	TRBD1	.	TRBJ2-4	CASSPIYRGEKNIQYF	TGCGCCAGCAGCCCGATCTACAGGGGAGAGAAAAACATTCAGTACTTC
TRBV12-3/TRBV12-4	.	.	TRBJ2-5	CASSSLGGPKRETQYF	TGTGCCAGCAGTTCCCTCGGGGGACCGAAACGAGAGACCCAGTACTTC
TRBV5-4	.	many	TRBJ2-3	CASSGNRVSPNTQYF	TGTGCCAGCAGCGGCAACAGGGTTTCGCCCAATACGCAGTATTTT
TRBV27	.	.	TRBJ2-7	CASKQGSYEQYF	TGTGCCAGCAAACAAGGCTCCTACGAGCAGTACTTC
TRBV20-1	.	.	TRBJ1-1	CSASDVAQAFF	TGCAGTGCTAGTGATGTGGCACAAGCTTTCTTT
TRBV20-1	.	.	TRBJ2-4	CSARDQGGSYIQYF	TGCAGTGCTAGAGATCAGGGTGGGAGTTACATTCAGTACTTC
TRBV30	.	.	TRBJ2-6	CAWSAHTGANVLTF	TGTGCCTGGAGTGCTCATACTGGGGCCAACGTCCTGACTTTC
TRBV9	.	.	TRBJ2-3	CASSVIDGVSYSTDTQYF	TGTGCCAGCAGCGTAATAGACGGGGTTAGCTATAGCACAGATACGCAGTATTTT
TRBV10-2	TRBD2	.	TRBJ2-7	CASRGLAGVTYEQYF	TGCGCCAGCCGAGGACTAGCGGGGGTTACCTACGAGCAGTACTTC
TRBV6-1	.	.	TRBJ2-7	CASSLDRNSYEQYF	TGTGCCAGCAGTCTAGACAGAAACTCCTACGAGCAGTACTTC
TRBV27	.	few	TRBJ1-2	CASSLEGRVGYGYTF	TGTGCCAGCAGTCTGGAGGGGAGAGTGGGCTATGGCTACACCTTC
TRBV14	TRBD1	.	TRBJ1-1	CASSLRQGRNTEAFF	TGTGCCAGCAGCCTTCGACAGGGGCGAAACACTGAAGCTTTCTTT
TRBV18	TRBD2	.	TRBJ2-2	CASSPRLGLAVNTGELFF	TGTGCCAGCTCACCCCGGCTCGGGCTAGCGGTTAACACCGGGGAGCTGTTTTTT
TRBV11-2	TRBD2	.	TRBJ2-3	CASSLTRMRGRATDTQYF	TGTGCCAGCAGCCTGACGAGAATGCGCGGGAGGGCCACAGATACGCAGTATTTT
TRBV5-5	TRBD1	few	TRBJ2-7	CASSQTGGQFTYEQYF	TGTGCCAGCAGCCAGACAGGGGGCCAATTTACCTACGAGCAGTACTTC
TRBV9	.	many	TRBJ2-5	CASSGGGSQETQYF	TGTGCCAGCAGTGGAGGGGGCTCACAAGAGACCCAGTACTTC
TRBV5-5	.	few	TRBJ1-1	CASSLLGKTEAFF	TGTGCCAGCAGCTTGCTGGGGAAAACTGAAGCTTTCTTT
TRBV5-5	.	few	TRBJ2-7	CASSPPLGGVSSYEQYF	TGTGCCAGCAGCCCCCCCCTTGGGGGAGTGAGTTCCTACGAGCAGTACTTC
TRBV6-1	.	few	TRBJ1-5	CASSEWEDQPQHF	TGTGCCAGCAGTGAATGGGAGGATCAGCCCCAGCATTTT
TRBV4-3	.	.	TRBJ2-3	CASSQQTEDTQYF	TGCGCCAGCAGCCAGCAGACAGAGGATACGCAGTATTTT
TRBV2	.	.	TRBJ1-1	CASSPSPGLSEAFF	TGTGCCAGCAGTCCTTCGCCGGGACTCAGTGAAGCTTTCTTT
TRBV29-1	.	.	TRBJ2-3	CSVQRDSTDTQYF	TGCAGCGTCCAGAGAGACAGCACAGATACGCAGTATTTT
TRBV5-1	TRBD1	many	TRBJ2-1	CASSLEGTGVFDEQFF	TGCGCCAGCAGCTTGGAGGGGACAGGGGTTTTCGATGAGCAGTTCTTC
TRBV12-3/TRBV12-4	.	.	TRBJ1-1	CASSLARTEWNTEAFF	TGTGCCAGCAGTTTAGCCCGGACAGAATGGAACACTGAAGCTTTCTTT
TRBV6-5	.	.	TRBJ2-3	CASSYSIGGLGVSTQYF	TGTGCCAGCAGTTACTCGATCGGAGGACTTGGGGTATCTACGCAGTATTTT
TRBV7-9	TRBD1	few	TRBJ1-2	CASSSSPSGGSGYTF	TGTGCCAGCAGCTCTAGTCCATCAGGGGGCTCTGGCTACACCTTC